The source of this TCR beta chain is a study of T cell responses to AZD1222 COVID-19 vaccine. Trimming took 6 bases from V and 7 from J, leaving 9 bases between them. The CDR3 is 11 residues long. Germline CDR1 and CDR2: GTSNPN and SVGIG (reference sequence). Profiled with immunoSEQ multiplex PCR; TCRdb holds only in-frame clones, not every one. The sample comprises 90,000 to 120,000 clones, around 91% of which are singletons, and approximately 22% rests with the top ten. The chain employs TRBV30 and TRBJ2-2, with a possible D match to TRBD2 (6 bases). The source of this sequence is an adult in good health. Here the sequenced sample was peripheral blood, taken on day 0 of AZD1222 vaccination. The CDR3 spells CACGGGGELFF. The CDR3, as DNA: TGTGCCTGTGGGGGAGGCGGGGAGCTGTTTTTT.